This T cell receptor (beta chain) was captured by sequencing in a study of blood T cell repertoires in COVID-19 (dated by TCRdb to 2019 to 2021). Broadly, across the study: The collaborator samples originated in the United States, Italy and Spain and spanned the acute and convalescent phases of COVID-19. Subjects who had been exposed to COVID-19, were actively infected with it, or had recovered from it provided the deeply sampled blood TCRbeta repertoires that made up the dataset. Sample metadata almost always included a de-identified subject ID, COVID-19 status, age in years and sex. The samples were drawn from the first 160 participants of the ongoing ImmuneRACE study and from 1,200 or so subjects provided by 6 global collaborators. Where HLA class I and class II types were available, the types were taken from metadata supplied by the sample provider, not from assay-based typing. The repertoires were released in a freely available public database meant as a resource for research on the immune response to SARS-CoV-2. The material from the prospective study consisted of cDNA or gDNA derived from T cells, B-cell-depleted T cells, or PBMCs. The study at large found these results: Clinical and demographic metadata were provided uncurated, with the amount varying by source and participant.

Each collaborating institution followed its own protocols to collect whole blood in K2EDTA tubes. Collaborator samples were shipped for TCRbeta analysis as frozen whole blood, isolated PBMCs, or DNA extracted from either sample type. TCRbeta CDR3 regions were amplified from genomic DNA using the immunoSEQ Assay, a bias-controlled multiplex PCR. The authors processed their data as follows. Nucleated cell counts per sample were estimated from amplification of reference gene primers within the assay. Sequence reads were collapsed and filtered to measure the absolute abundance of every unique TCRbeta CDR3 rearrangement. For each sample, productive Simpson clonality was calculated as the square root of Simpson's diversity index over productive rearrangements. TCRdb mirrors the immuneACCESS table, restricted to in-frame sequences. Some clones are absent from its copies; in checked studies, under half trace to an unresolved V gene, and the reason for the others is unknown. V and J calls and clone size come straight from that table; D and trimming were deduced from the DNA. In this sample the table shows 200,000 to 250,000 clones, roughly four fifths of which occur a single time. 10% to 15% of the sample is held by the ten biggest clonotypes.

This clone occurred once. The antigen it binds to is not known. Per-base quality was not reported, and no clone a single base away is much larger than it. Relative to germline, V is 3 bases shorter and J is 4 bases shorter, with 11 bases between their ends. The germline V gene encodes CDR1 SGHRS and CDR2 YFSETQ. There are 15 amino acids in the CDR3, from cysteine to phenylalanine inclusive. Only CDR3 DNA is held: 45 bases, read in frame from base 1. The specimen sequenced was peripheral blood. The chain employs TRBV5-1 and TRBJ1-6, and possibly TRBD1, on 5 matching bases. The TCR sequence derives from a woman aged 40 to 55 with acute or convalescent COVID-19. The CDR3 protein is CASSSLGGYNSPLHF. The DNA is as follows: TGCGCCAGCAGCTCCCTGGGGGGGTATAATTCACCCCTCCACTTT.